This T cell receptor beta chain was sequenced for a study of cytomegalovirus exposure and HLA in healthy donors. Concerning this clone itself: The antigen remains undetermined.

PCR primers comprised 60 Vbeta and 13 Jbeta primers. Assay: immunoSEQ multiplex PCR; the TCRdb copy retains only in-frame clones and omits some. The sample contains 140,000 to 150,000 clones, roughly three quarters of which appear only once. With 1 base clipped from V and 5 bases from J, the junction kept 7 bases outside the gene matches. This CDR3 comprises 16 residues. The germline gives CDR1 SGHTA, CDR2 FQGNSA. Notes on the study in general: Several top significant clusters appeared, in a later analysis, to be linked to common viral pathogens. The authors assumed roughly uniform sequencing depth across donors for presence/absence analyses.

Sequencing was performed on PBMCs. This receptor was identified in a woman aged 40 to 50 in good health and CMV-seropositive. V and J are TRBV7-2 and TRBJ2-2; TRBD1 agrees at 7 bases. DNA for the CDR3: TGTGCCAGCAGCTTAGGTCCCGGGACAGCGACCGGGGAGCTGTTTTTT. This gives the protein CASSLGPGTATGELFF.